These 22 T cell receptor beta chains came from one sample sequenced in a study of identical twins. TCRdb analysed the 5' RACE reads with MiXCR anew, one entry per CDR3 protein. The sample records 600,000 to 800,000 distinct CDR3 sequences, 21% being singletons. This sample also belongs to another study, concerning T cells expressing NK-cell markers.

The material sequenced was PBMCs. The receptors derive from a woman under 30 in good health.

This clonotype was counted between two and nine times. V usage is TRBV20-1 and J usage is TRBJ1-1; D not resolved. This CDR3 region has 10 residues. The V end was cut by 3 bases, the J end by 12 bases, with 11 bases between. Germline CDR1 reads DFQATT; CDR2 reads SNEGSKA (reference sequence). The CDR3 DNA sequence: TGCAGTGCTAGTATAACGGAGACTTTCTTT. Its protein is CSASITETFF.

This clonotype was found many times. This chain links TRBV13 with TRBJ2-4, with 11 nucleotides matching TRBD2. The CDR3 runs to 15 residues. CDR1 is PRHDT, CDR2 FYEKMQ, per germline (reference sequence). The V and J ends lost 5 bases and 6 bases, in that order; junction bases with no gene match: 6. Here the CDR3 reads CASSQRLAGLNIQYF. CDR3 DNA sequence: TGTGCCAGCAGCCAGAGACTAGCGGGGTTAAACATTCAGTACTTC.

The rearrangement links TRBV7-9 to TRBJ2-3, with D possibly matching TRBD2 (6 bases). The CDR3 sequence is 12 residues long. The germline gives CDR1 SEHNR, CDR2 FQNEAQ (reference sequence). Trimming took off 4 bases at V and 11 bases at J, with 13 bases between the two ends. The CDR3 bases are TGTGCCAGCAGCTCAGACCTAGCGAAGCAGTATTTT. Its protein product is CASSSDLAKQYF. Complete variable domain (other parts from reference TRBV7-9 and TRBJ2-3): DTGVSQNPRHKITKRGQNVTFRCDPISEHNRLYWYRQTLGQGPEFLTYFQNEAQLEKSRLLSDRFSAERPKGSFSTLEIQRTEQGDSAMYLCASSSDLAKQYFGPGTRLTVL.

This clonotype has at least ten counts. The chain combines TRBV5-1 with TRBJ2-2; TRBD2 matches at 12 bases. CDR3 length: 15 amino acids. Germline trimming cut 4 bases from V and 4 bases from J; bases unmatched to any gene: 2. Germline V gene lookup returns CDR1 SGHRS and CDR2 YFSETQ. The CDR3 sequence: CASSGLAGTTGELFF. CDR3 DNA sequence: TGCGCCAGCAGCGGACTAGCGGGGACCACCGGGGAGCTGTTTTTT.

The J gene is TRBJ1-2, the V gene TRBV12-3 or TRBV12-4; no clear D. The length of the CDR3 is 13 residues. The V gene lost 3 bases and the J gene lost 4 bases, with 9 bases spanning the gap. CDR3 amino acids: CASSFRRLYGYTF. CDR3 in DNA: TGTGCCAGCAGTTTCCGACGGCTCTATGGCTACACCTTC.

The chain uses TRBV25-1 and TRBJ2-7; TRBD2 aligns across 8 bases. The CDR3 sequence is 16 residues long. The germline V gene has CDR1 MGHDK and CDR2 SYGVNS. V was clipped by 5 bases and J by 3 bases; unmatched bases: 12. DNA for the CDR3: TGTGCCAGCAGTCAAACCGAGGCTAGCGGGCACTACGAGCAGTACTTC. Amino acids: CASSQTEASGHYEQYF.

The table lists this clonotype with a count of one. This chain joins TRBV27 and TRBJ2-4; D possibly corresponds to TRBD1 (5 bases). The CDR3 is 19 residues long. The germline V gene has CDR1 MNHEY and CDR2 SMNVEV (reference sequence). V was cut by 3 bases and J by 3 bases, with 24 bases left in between. The CDR3 DNA follows: TGTGCCAGCAGTTTTCTCGGCAGGGATAGATTTCGGGTCAAAAACATTCAGTACTTC. This codes for CASSFLGRDRFRVKNIQYF.

For the CDR3, the DNA is TGTGCCAGCAGCCCCCGGGAGCCGCTCTACTTTTCCTACGAGCAGTACTTC. It translates to CASSPREPLYFSYEQYF. The chain has TRBV7-9 and TRBJ2-7; D possibly corresponds to TRBD2 (6 bases). Germline CDR1 reads SEHNR; CDR2 reads FQNEAQ (reference sequence). Trimming shortened V by 5 bases and J by 1 base, and 21 bases separated the two germline ends. The CDR3 sequence is 17 residues long.

This sequence joins TRBV11-3 and TRBJ1-3; 7 nucleotides line up with TRBD1. The CDR3 has 16 residues. Germline V gives CDR1 SGHNT, CDR2 YENEEA. With V trimmed by 6 bases and J by 0 bases, 8 bases remained unmatched. The CDR3 spells CASRLRDSSSGNTIYF. Written as DNA, the CDR3 is TGTGCCAGCAGGCTCCGGGACAGTTCCTCTGGAAACACCATATATTTT.

This clonotype was counted between two and nine times. This rearrangement joins TRBV20-1 to TRBJ2-7; D unclear. V lost 2 bases, J lost 5 bases, and 13 bases lay in between. The germline V gene has CDR1 DFQATT and CDR2 SNEGSKA (reference sequence). The CDR3 totals 13 residues. The CDR3 loop reads CSARPPDVNEQYF. CDR3 sequence (DNA): TGCAGTGCTAGACCCCCGGACGTCAACGAGCAGTACTTC.

This clonotype was picked up a small number of times. CDR3 in amino acids: CASSLESGGVNQPQHF. The CDR3 DNA follows: TGTGCCAGCAGCTTAGAGTCTGGTGGCGTCAATCAGCCCCAGCATTTT. The chain carries TRBV7-2 and TRBJ1-5; D is undetermined. The CDR3 consists of 16 residues. Trimming took off 1 base at V and 3 bases at J, with 13 bases between the two ends. Germline values: CDR1 SGHTA, CDR2 FQGNSA.

V and J are TRBV7-2 and TRBJ2-5; TRBD2 is a possible D gene (6 bases). V gave up 5 bases and J gave up 1 base, with 11 bases separating them. The CDR3 sequence is 14 residues long. In germline, CDR1 is SGHTA, CDR2 FQGNSA. In nucleotides, the CDR3 is TGTGCCAGCAGCCGGGAGACATCCCAAGAGACCCAGTACTTC. Its protein is CASSRETSQETQYF.

The V gene is TRBV12-3 or TRBV12-4, the J gene TRBJ1-5; D call uncertain. Deletions cut 3 bases from V and 5 bases from J, with 5 bases between. CDR3 size: 12 residues. The CDR3 loop reads CASSFGHQPQHF. CDR3 in DNA: TGTGCCAGCAGTTTCGGGCATCAGCCCCAGCATTTT.

This clonotype has only a few counts. V usage is TRBV10-3 and J usage is TRBJ1-1; no firm D call. Germline CDR1 reads ENHRY; CDR2 reads SYGVKD. Trimming removed 7 bases at V and 1 base at J, with 10 bases between. The CDR3 runs to 13 residues. CDR3 in DNA: TGTGCCATCACATCGACTGAGAACACTGAAGCTTTCTTT. Protein product: CAITSTENTEAFF.

The genes are TRBV9 and TRBJ2-7; TRBD2 agrees at 7 bases. V lost 2 bases to trimming and J lost 3 bases; unmatched junction nucleotides: 2. Per the germline V gene, CDR1 is SGDLS and CDR2 is YYNGEE. This CDR3 comprises 13 residues. CDR3 bases: TGTGCCAGCAGCGTGGGAGGGGACTACGAGCAGTACTTC. This gives the protein CASSVGGDYEQYF.

This clonotype showed up just a few times. The chain links TRBV7-9 to TRBJ1-5; TRBD1 agrees at 7 bases. From germline, CDR1 is SEHNR and CDR2 FQNEAQ (reference sequence). The length of the CDR3 is 14 residues. V lost 1 base and J lost 3; bases outside the gene matches: 0. The CDR3 is CASSLEGANQPQHF. The CDR3 coding sequence is TGTGCCAGCAGCTTAGAGGGGGCCAATCAGCCCCAGCATTTT.

V gene TRBV4-3 combines with J gene TRBJ2-1; D perhaps matches TRBD2 (5 bases). The length of the CDR3 is 14 residues. Germline V gene sequence: CDR1 LGHNA, CDR2 YSLEER. The ends were cut back, 4 bases at V and 4 bases at J, with 11 bases in the middle. The CDR3 DNA sequence: TGCGCCAGCAGCCTTAGCGCCGGATACAATGAGCAGTTCTTC. It is translated as CASSLSAGYNEQFF.

The chain employs TRBV12-3 or TRBV12-4 and TRBJ2-1; TRBD1 matches 7 bases. This CDR3 spans 17 amino acids. Germline trimming cut 1 base from V and 12 bases from J; bases unmatched to any gene: 18. In nucleotides, the CDR3 is TGTGCCAGCAGTTTAGAGGGGGCCTACACGAGGTTGTGGGGGCAGTTCTTC. This codes for CASSLEGAYTRLWGQFF.

This clonotype appeared a few times. The V gene is TRBV20-1, the J gene TRBJ2-1; weak D call: TRBD2 (5 bases). V lost 3 bases to trimming and J lost 6 bases, with 9 bases between them. This CDR3 has 12 amino acids. Germline V lookup: CDR1 DFQATT, CDR2 SNEGSKA (reference sequence). The CDR3, as DNA: TGCAGTGCTAGTTTGGGGAGCAATGAGCAGTTCTTC. Translation: CSASLGSNEQFF.

This rearrangement joins TRBV7-3 to TRBJ2-1; 13 bases are shared with TRBD2. Germline-derived CDR1 and CDR2 are SGHTA and FQGTGA. The junction had 6 bases not matched to a gene; V was cut back by 4 bases and J by 9 bases. The CDR3 sequence is 15 residues long. DNA of the CDR3: TGTGCCAGCAGCTCGGGACTAGCGGGGTATTCTGAGCAGTTCTTC. Translated: CASSSGLAGYSEQFF.

The CDR3 here is CASRRSQGSETQYF. The CDR3 coding sequence is TGTGCCAGCAGACGTTCCCAGGGATCAGAGACCCAGTACTTC. The J gene is TRBJ2-5, the V gene TRBV7-2; perhaps TRBD1 as D (5 bases). Looked up from germline, CDR1 is SGHTA and CDR2 is FQGNSA. The V end lost 6 bases, the J end lost 4 bases, and 15 bases lay between the germline ends. The CDR3 runs 14 residues.

With respect to this clonotype: Compared with germline, one end of the junction differs, possibly owing to a read error. This chain connects TRBV29-1 to TRBJ2-5, with 8 nucleotides matching TRBD1. This CDR3 comprises 13 residues. The germline CDR1 and CDR2 sequences are SQVTM and ANQGSEA. As DNA, the CDR3 is TGCAGCGTAGAAGACAGGGGCGAAGAGACCCAGTACTTC. It translates to CSVEDRGEETQYF.